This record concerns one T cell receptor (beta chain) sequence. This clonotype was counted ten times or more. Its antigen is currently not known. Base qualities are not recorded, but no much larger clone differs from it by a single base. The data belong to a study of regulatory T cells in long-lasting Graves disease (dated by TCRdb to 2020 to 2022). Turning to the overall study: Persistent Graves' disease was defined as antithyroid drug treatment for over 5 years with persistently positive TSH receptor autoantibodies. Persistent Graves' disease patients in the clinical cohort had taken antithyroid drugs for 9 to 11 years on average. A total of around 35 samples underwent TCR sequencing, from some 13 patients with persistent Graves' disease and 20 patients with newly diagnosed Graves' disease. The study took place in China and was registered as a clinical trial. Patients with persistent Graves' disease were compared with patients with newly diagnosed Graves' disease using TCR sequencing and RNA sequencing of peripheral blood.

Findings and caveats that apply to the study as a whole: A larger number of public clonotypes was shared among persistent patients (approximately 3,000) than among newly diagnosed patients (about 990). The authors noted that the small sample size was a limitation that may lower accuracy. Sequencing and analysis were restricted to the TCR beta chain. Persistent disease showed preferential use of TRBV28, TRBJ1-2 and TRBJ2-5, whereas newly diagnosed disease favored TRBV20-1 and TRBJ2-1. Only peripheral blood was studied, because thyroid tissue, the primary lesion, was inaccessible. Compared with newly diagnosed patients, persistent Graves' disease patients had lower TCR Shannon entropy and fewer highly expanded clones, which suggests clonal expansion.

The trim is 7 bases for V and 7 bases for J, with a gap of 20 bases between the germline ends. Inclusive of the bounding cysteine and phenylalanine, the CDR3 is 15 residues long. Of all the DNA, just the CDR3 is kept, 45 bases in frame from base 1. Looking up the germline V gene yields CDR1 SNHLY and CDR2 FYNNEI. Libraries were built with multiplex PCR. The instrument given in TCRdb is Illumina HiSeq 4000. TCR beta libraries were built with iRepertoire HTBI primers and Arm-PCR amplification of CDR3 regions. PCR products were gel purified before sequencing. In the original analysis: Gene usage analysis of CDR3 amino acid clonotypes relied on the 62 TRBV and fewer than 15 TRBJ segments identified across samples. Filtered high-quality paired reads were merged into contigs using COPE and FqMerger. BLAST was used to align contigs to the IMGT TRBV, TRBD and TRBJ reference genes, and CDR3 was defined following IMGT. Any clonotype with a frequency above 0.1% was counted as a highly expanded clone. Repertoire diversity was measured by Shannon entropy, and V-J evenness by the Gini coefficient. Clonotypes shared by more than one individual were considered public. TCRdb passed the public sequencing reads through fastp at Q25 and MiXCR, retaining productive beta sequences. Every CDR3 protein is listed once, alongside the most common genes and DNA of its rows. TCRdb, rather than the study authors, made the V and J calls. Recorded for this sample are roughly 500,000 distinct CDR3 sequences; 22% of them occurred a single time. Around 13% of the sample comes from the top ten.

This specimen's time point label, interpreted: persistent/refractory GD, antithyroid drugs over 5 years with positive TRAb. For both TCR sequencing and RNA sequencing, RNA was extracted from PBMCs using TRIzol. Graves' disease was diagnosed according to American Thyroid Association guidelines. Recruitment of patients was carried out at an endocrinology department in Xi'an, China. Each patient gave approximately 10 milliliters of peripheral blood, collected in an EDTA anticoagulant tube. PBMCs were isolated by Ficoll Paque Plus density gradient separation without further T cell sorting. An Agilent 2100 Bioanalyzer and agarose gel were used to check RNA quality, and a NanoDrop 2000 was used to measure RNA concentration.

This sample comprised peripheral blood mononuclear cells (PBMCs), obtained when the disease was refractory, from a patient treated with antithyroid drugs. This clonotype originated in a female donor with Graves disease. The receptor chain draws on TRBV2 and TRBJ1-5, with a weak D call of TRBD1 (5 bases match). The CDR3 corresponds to CASTSDGLWGQPQHF. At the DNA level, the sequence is TGTGCCAGCACCTCGGACGGCCTGTGGGGGCAGCCCCAGCATTTT.